This TCR beta chain was captured by sequencing in a study of early stage breast cancer tumors. Study at large: Around 10-fold was the mean read coverage per sample.

Some clones are missing from TCRdb's copy, which holds only in-frame ones; the method was immunoSEQ multiplex PCR. The sample records 4,500 or so clones, under 80% being singletons. In regard to this clone: Its antigen is not known.

The study's findings and limits: Bulk DNA sequencing of unsorted cells missed chain pairing and markers. Tumors had approximately 2.7-fold higher T cell density and higher clonality than adjacent normal breast tissue. Enriched TCRB sequences shared across patients were mostly commonly generated sequences.

Material: normal breast tissue next to the tumor. The TCR was taken from a person aged 55 to 70 with breast cancer.

CDR3 coding DNA: TGTGCCAGCAGCTTTTTTGCGGGAGGGAACACCGGGGAGCTGTTTTTT. Translation gives CASSFFAGGNTGELFF. The J gene is TRBJ2-2, the V gene TRBV11-1; 8 bases align to TRBD2. V gave up 3 bases and J gave up 1 base; unmatched junction bases: 4. The CDR3 length is 16 residues. CDR1 is SGHAT, CDR2 FQDESV, per germline (reference sequence).